The rows below give T cell receptor beta chains drawn from one sample of a study of T-cell memory formation after mild COVID-19. TCRdb used MiXCR to reprocess the 5' RACE reads, holding one entry per CDR3 protein. This sample has about 560,000 distinct CDR3 sequences, with approximately 15% found just once. The sequenced sample was PBMCs or a T cell subset sorted from them (not recorded which). All receptors derive from an adult woman who had mild COVID-19 (a few samples of this study predate the infection). Cell type and time point are not known. The CDR3 runs from the conserved cysteine through the conserved F or W. Each record gives: CDR3 length, D gene, J gene, V gene, clone size, CDR3 protein, CDR3 DNA. The D gene is left open where the match is weak. A row's size may be missing; if present it is once, few, many or a size class.

CDR3 length: 16; D gene: -; J gene: TRBJ1-1; V gene: TRBV5-1; clone size: -; CDR3 protein: CASRSQAAGVDTEAFF; CDR3 DNA: TGCGCCAGCAGATCACAGGCGGCCGGTGTTGACACTGAAGCTTTCTTT
CDR3 length: 13; D gene: -; J gene: TRBJ1-3; V gene: TRBV29-1; clone size: few; CDR3 protein: CSVARGAGNTIYF; CDR3 DNA: TGCAGCGTTGCTCGGGGGGCTGGAAACACCATATATTTT
CDR3 length: 14; D gene: -; J gene: TRBJ2-3; V gene: TRBV13; clone size: -; CDR3 protein: CASSGGRWADTQYF; CDR3 DNA: TGTGCCAGCAGCGGAGGGCGGTGGGCAGATACGCAGTATTTT
CDR3 length: 16; D gene: TRBD1; J gene: TRBJ1-1; V gene: TRBV7-9; clone size: many; CDR3 protein: CASSLASGQADTEAFF; CDR3 DNA: TGTGCCAGCAGCCTCGCCTCCGGACAGGCGGACACTGAAGCTTTCTTT
CDR3 length: 13; D gene: -; J gene: TRBJ2-7; V gene: TRBV5-1; clone size: -; CDR3 protein: CASSLTGLNEQYF; CDR3 DNA: TGCGCCAGCAGCTTGACGGGGCTGAACGAGCAGTACTTC
CDR3 length: 17; D gene: TRBD2; J gene: TRBJ2-5; V gene: TRBV7-8; clone size: few; CDR3 protein: CASSLGVRTRRGETQYF; CDR3 DNA: TGTGCCAGCAGCTTAGGGGTGAGGACTAGGAGGGGAGAGACCCAGTACTTC
CDR3 length: 17; D gene: TRBD2; J gene: TRBJ2-2; V gene: TRBV9; clone size: few; CDR3 protein: CASSLGLAGEYTGELFF; CDR3 DNA: TGTGCCAGCAGCCTTGGACTAGCGGGAGAGTATACCGGGGAGCTGTTTTTT
CDR3 length: 11; D gene: -; J gene: TRBJ2-7; V gene: TRBV24-1; clone size: many; CDR3 protein: CATSVGYEQYF; CDR3 DNA: TGTGCCACCAGTGTAGGATACGAGCAGTACTTC
CDR3 length: 15; D gene: TRBD2; J gene: TRBJ2-7; V gene: TRBV7-2; clone size: -; CDR3 protein: CASSPPGGSPSEQYF; CDR3 DNA: TGTGCCAGCAGCCCACCGGGCGGGAGTCCCAGCGAGCAGTACTTC
CDR3 length: 12; D gene: -; J gene: TRBJ1-1; V gene: TRBV2; clone size: -; CDR3 protein: CASSEEGFEAFF; CDR3 DNA: TGTGCCAGCAGTGAAGAGGGGTTCGAAGCTTTCTTT
CDR3 length: 16; D gene: -; J gene: TRBJ2-3; V gene: TRBV23-1; clone size: few; CDR3 protein: CASSQRSGLSCDTQYF; CDR3 DNA: TGCGCCAGCAGTCAACGGTCGGGACTGAGCTGCGATACGCAGTATTTT
CDR3 length: 14; D gene: -; J gene: TRBJ2-5; V gene: TRBV5-6; clone size: many; CDR3 protein: CASSLRALQETQYF; CDR3 DNA: TGTGCCAGCAGCTTGAGGGCACTACAAGAGACCCAGTACTTC
CDR3 length: 15; D gene: -; J gene: TRBJ1-1; V gene: TRBV9; clone size: -; CDR3 protein: CASSVGGRRNTEAFF; CDR3 DNA: TGTGCCAGCAGCGTGGGGGGGCGGAGGAACACTGAAGCTTTCTTT
CDR3 length: 14; D gene: -; J gene: TRBJ1-2; V gene: TRBV6-5; clone size: -; CDR3 protein: CATSRGRTNYGYTF; CDR3 DNA: TGTGCCACCTCTAGGGGACGGACTAACTATGGCTACACCTTC
CDR3 length: 12; D gene: -; J gene: TRBJ2-1; V gene: TRBV30; clone size: -; CDR3 protein: CAWSVSHNEQFF; CDR3 DNA: TGTGCCTGGAGTGTATCCCACAATGAGCAGTTCTTC
CDR3 length: 15; D gene: -; J gene: TRBJ2-5; V gene: TRBV6-2/TRBV6-3; clone size: -; CDR3 protein: CASSPLERSQETQYF; CDR3 DNA: TGTGCCAGCAGTCCCCTTGAAAGGAGCCAAGAGACCCAGTACTTC
CDR3 length: 14; D gene: TRBD1; J gene: TRBJ2-4; V gene: TRBV5-1; clone size: -; CDR3 protein: CASSRDRERNIQYF; CDR3 DNA: TGCGCCAGCAGCCGGGACAGGGAGAGAAACATTCAGTACTTC